The rows below give T cell receptor beta chains drawn from one sample of a study of long-term antiretroviral therapy in people with HIV. Assay: immunoSEQ multiplex PCR; the TCRdb copy retains only in-frame clones and omits some. The table includes 20,000 to 25,000 clones, about four fifths detected once. This specimen was unsorted PBMCs, taken around 2.5 years after starting antiretroviral therapy. The source is a man aged 35-49 years with HIV. CDR3s include the opening cysteine and the closing phenylalanine or tryptophan. Fields, in order: clone size, V gene, J gene, D gene, CDR3 DNA, CDR3 protein. D genes are given only for firm matches. The listing skips clone size in some rows; elsewhere it reads once, few, many or a size class.

clone size: -
V gene: TRBV29-1
J gene: TRBJ2-3
D gene: TRBD1
CDR3 DNA: TGCAGCGTTGAAGTGACGGACAGGCCTCCGGATACGCAGTATTTT
CDR3 protein: CSVEVTDRPPDTQYF

clone size: -
V gene: TRBV30
J gene: TRBJ1-6
D gene: -
CDR3 DNA: TGTGCCTGGACCCCGGGTCGATTCGGGGATGACTCCTATAATTCACCCCTCCACTTT
CDR3 protein: CAWTPGRFGDDSYNSPLHF

clone size: -
V gene: TRBV7-3
J gene: TRBJ2-5
D gene: -
CDR3 DNA: TGTGCCAGCAGCTTAATCCCAGGGGGGCAAGAGACCCAGTACTTC
CDR3 protein: CASSLIPGGQETQYF

clone size: -
V gene: TRBV4-3
J gene: TRBJ1-2
D gene: TRBD1
CDR3 DNA: TGCGCCAGCAGCCCTTCGACAGGGTTGAACTATGGCTACACCTTC
CDR3 protein: CASSPSTGLNYGYTF

clone size: -
V gene: TRBV5-1
J gene: TRBJ1-3
D gene: -
CDR3 DNA: TGCGCCAGCAGCCCTGGGACATCTGGAAACACCATATATTTT
CDR3 protein: CASSPGTSGNTIYF

clone size: -
V gene: TRBV15
J gene: TRBJ1-1
D gene: -
CDR3 DNA: TGTGCCACCAGCAGAGACTACGCCGGGACTGAAGCTTTCTTT
CDR3 protein: CATSRDYAGTEAFF

clone size: few
V gene: TRBV14
J gene: TRBJ2-1
D gene: -
CDR3 DNA: TGTGCCAGCAGCCGAGCCGCTCAGAATGAGCAGTTCTTC
CDR3 protein: CASSRAAQNEQFF

clone size: -
V gene: TRBV30
J gene: TRBJ1-1
D gene: -
CDR3 DNA: TGTGCCTGGAGCGCCGGGAGGGGGACACAGGCTGAAGCTTTCTTT
CDR3 protein: CAWSAGRGTQAEAFF

clone size: -
V gene: TRBV2
J gene: TRBJ2-5
D gene: TRBD2
CDR3 DNA: TGTGCCAGCAGTTCTCCTCCGGGACTAGCGGGGGAACAAGAGACCCAGTACTTC
CDR3 protein: CASSSPPGLAGEQETQYF

clone size: -
V gene: TRBV27
J gene: TRBJ2-1
D gene: -
CDR3 DNA: TGTGCCAGCAGTCAAGGGGCCGGGGGCAATGAGCAGTTCTTC
CDR3 protein: CASSQGAGGNEQFF

clone size: -
V gene: TRBV29-1
J gene: TRBJ2-1
D gene: -
CDR3 DNA: TGCAGCGTTGTATCCTGGAGTGAGCAGTTCTTC
CDR3 protein: CSVVSWSEQFF

clone size: -
V gene: TRBV5-4
J gene: TRBJ1-6
D gene: TRBD1
CDR3 DNA: TGTGCCAGCAGCGTCTCCCTAGGGGGCTCGAATTCACCCCTCCACTTT
CDR3 protein: CASSVSLGGSNSPLHF

clone size: -
V gene: TRBV18
J gene: TRBJ2-3
D gene: -
CDR3 DNA: TGTGCCAGCTCCCCTTGGGACTCCCGTATTGATACGCAGTATTTT
CDR3 protein: CASSPWDSRIDTQYF

clone size: -
V gene: TRBV6-1
J gene: TRBJ1-1
D gene: -
CDR3 DNA: TGTGCCAGCAGTGGGGCGGTGAACACTGAAGCTTTCTTT
CDR3 protein: CASSGAVNTEAFF

clone size: -
V gene: TRBV4-1
J gene: TRBJ1-1
D gene: TRBD1
CDR3 DNA: TGCGCCAGCAGCTTACTGGAGACAGGGGGCTTCGATGAAGCTTTCTTT
CDR3 protein: CASSLLETGGFDEAFF

clone size: -
V gene: TRBV7-8
J gene: TRBJ1-4
D gene: -
CDR3 DNA: TGTGCCAGCACCGGGGCGGAGGAAAAACTGTTTTTT
CDR3 protein: CASTGAEEKLFF

clone size: -
V gene: TRBV6-6
J gene: TRBJ2-1
D gene: TRBD2
CDR3 DNA: TGTGCCAGCAGTTCCGGGACTAGCGGATCTAATGAGCAGTTCTTC
CDR3 protein: CASSSGTSGSNEQFF

clone size: -
V gene: TRBV4-3
J gene: TRBJ2-7
D gene: -
CDR3 DNA: TGCGCCAGCAGCCCCAGAGCTCCGGCCTACGAGCAGTACTTC
CDR3 protein: CASSPRAPAYEQYF

clone size: -
V gene: TRBV29-1
J gene: TRBJ2-2
D gene: TRBD1
CDR3 DNA: TGCAGCGTCGGGACAGGGGTCACCGGGGAGCTGTTTTTT
CDR3 protein: CSVGTGVTGELFF

clone size: few
V gene: TRBV2
J gene: TRBJ1-1
D gene: -
CDR3 DNA: TGTGCCAGCAGTGAAGTTAGGACAGCAGGCACTGAAGCTTTCTTT
CDR3 protein: CASSEVRTAGTEAFF

clone size: -
V gene: TRBV5-8
J gene: TRBJ2-5
D gene: -
CDR3 DNA: TGTGCCAGCTCGGCTAGCGCAAAAGAGACCCAGTACTTC
CDR3 protein: CASSASAKETQYF

clone size: -
V gene: TRBV20-1
J gene: TRBJ1-2
D gene: -
CDR3 DNA: TGCAGTGCTACCCACCCCAATGGCTACACCTTC
CDR3 protein: CSATHPNGYTF

clone size: -
V gene: TRBV7-2
J gene: TRBJ2-2
D gene: -
CDR3 DNA: TGTGCCAGCAATAACTTCGGGGAGCTGTTTTTT
CDR3 protein: CASNNFGELFF

clone size: -
V gene: TRBV27
J gene: TRBJ1-5
D gene: TRBD1
CDR3 DNA: TGTGCCAGCAGTTCCGGGACAGGGGGCAATCAGCCCCAGCATTTT
CDR3 protein: CASSSGTGGNQPQHF

clone size: -
V gene: TRBV7-3
J gene: TRBJ1-1
D gene: TRBD1
CDR3 DNA: TGTGCCAGCAGTCCTGGACAGGGGTTAGGCACTGAAGCTTTCTTT
CDR3 protein: CASSPGQGLGTEAFF

clone size: once
V gene: TRBV2
J gene: TRBJ2-2
D gene: -
CDR3 DNA: TGTGCCAGCAGGTTCAAGAACACCGGGGAGCTGTTTTTT
CDR3 protein: CASRFKNTGELFF

clone size: -
V gene: TRBV6-5
J gene: TRBJ2-4
D gene: TRBD1
CDR3 DNA: TGTGCCAGCAGTCAGGAGGGACAGGGAGACATTCAGTACTTC
CDR3 protein: CASSQEGQGDIQYF

clone size: -
V gene: TRBV7-3
J gene: TRBJ2-3
D gene: -
CDR3 DNA: TGTGCCAGCAGCTTAATGGGTCCCGGAGGCACAGATACGCAGTATTTT
CDR3 protein: CASSLMGPGGTDTQYF

clone size: -
V gene: TRBV7-2
J gene: TRBJ2-7
D gene: TRBD1
CDR3 DNA: TGTGCCAGCAGCTTAACCGGGACAGGGGCCTACGAGCAGTACTTC
CDR3 protein: CASSLTGTGAYEQYF

clone size: -
V gene: TRBV28
J gene: TRBJ1-5
D gene: -
CDR3 DNA: TGTGCCAGCAAGGGGTCTTCGGGCAATCAGCCCCAGCATTTT
CDR3 protein: CASKGSSGNQPQHF

clone size: -
V gene: TRBV12-5
J gene: TRBJ2-3
D gene: -
CDR3 DNA: TGTGCTAGTGGTTTGGAAGGAAGGCAGTATTTT
CDR3 protein: CASGLEGRQYF

clone size: -
V gene: TRBV2
J gene: TRBJ1-1
D gene: -
CDR3 DNA: TGTGCCAGCTGGGGTGGGTGGATGAACACTGAAGCTTTCTTT
CDR3 protein: CASWGGWMNTEAFF

clone size: -
V gene: TRBV9
J gene: TRBJ2-3
D gene: TRBD2
CDR3 DNA: TGTGCCAGCTCGGTAGCGGGGTTGCAGTATTTT
CDR3 protein: CASSVAGLQYF

clone size: -
V gene: TRBV10-3
J gene: TRBJ1-3
D gene: -
CDR3 DNA: TGTGCCATCATCGCGGGGCCCGGAAACACCATATATTTT
CDR3 protein: CAIIAGPGNTIYF

clone size: -
V gene: TRBV5-1
J gene: TRBJ2-1
D gene: -
CDR3 DNA: TGCGCCAGCAGCTCGGGCCCATGGGTTACCTCCTACAATGAGCAGTTCTTC
CDR3 protein: CASSSGPWVTSYNEQFF

clone size: few
V gene: TRBV5-1
J gene: TRBJ1-2
D gene: -
CDR3 DNA: TGCGCCAGCAGCTTGGAGATCCCAGGGGTTTTTAGCACCTTC
CDR3 protein: CASSLEIPGVFSTF